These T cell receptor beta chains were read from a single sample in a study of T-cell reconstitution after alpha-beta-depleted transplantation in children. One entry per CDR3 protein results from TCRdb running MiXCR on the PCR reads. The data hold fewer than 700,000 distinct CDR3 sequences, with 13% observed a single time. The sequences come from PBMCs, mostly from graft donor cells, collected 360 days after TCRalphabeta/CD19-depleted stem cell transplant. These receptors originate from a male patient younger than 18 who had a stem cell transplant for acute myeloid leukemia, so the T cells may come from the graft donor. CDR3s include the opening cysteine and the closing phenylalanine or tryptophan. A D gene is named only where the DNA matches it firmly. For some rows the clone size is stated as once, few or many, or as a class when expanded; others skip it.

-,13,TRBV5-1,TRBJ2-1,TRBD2,CASSLAGGTSQFF,TGCGCCAGCAGCTTGGCCGGGGGGACCAGTCAGTTCTTC
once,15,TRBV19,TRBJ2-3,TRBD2,CASSISGSHMDTQYF,TGTGCCAGTAGTATAAGCGGGAGTCATATGGATACGCAGTATTTT
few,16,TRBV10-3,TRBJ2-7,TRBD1,CAISESRDRGTREQYF,TGTGCCATCAGTGAGTCCCGGGACAGGGGTACGAGAGAGCAGTACTTC
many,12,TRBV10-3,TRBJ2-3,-,CAISEWTDTQYF,TGTGCCATCAGTGAATGGACAGATACGCAGTATTTT
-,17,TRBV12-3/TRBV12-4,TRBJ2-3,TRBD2,CASSFPTSGRARDTQYF,TGTGCCAGCAGTTTCCCGACTAGCGGGAGGGCCAGGGATACGCAGTATTTT
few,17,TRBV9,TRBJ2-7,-,CASSVGPGGNRPYEQYF,TGTGCCAGCAGCGTAGGGCCCGGGGGTAACAGACCCTACGAGCAGTACTTC
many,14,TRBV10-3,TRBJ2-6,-,CAISDIAGANVLTF,TGTGCCATCAGTGATATAGCAGGGGCCAACGTCCTGACTTTC
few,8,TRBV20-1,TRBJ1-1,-,CSARQAFF,TGCAGTGCTAGACAAGCTTTCTTT
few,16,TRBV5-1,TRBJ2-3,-,CASSPGMGLGTDTQYF,TGCGCCAGCAGCCCGGGGATGGGCCTGGGCACAGATACGCAGTATTTT
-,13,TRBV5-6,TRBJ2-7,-,CASSSVAAYEQYF,TGTGCCAGCAGCTCGGTAGCGGCCTACGAGCAGTACTTC